This TCR beta chain was recorded in a study of siplizumab effects on memory and regulatory T cells. The CDR3 contains 15 residues. Germline V gene data show CDR1 as MNHEY and CDR2 as SMNVEV (reference sequence). V lost 4 bases to trimming and J lost 5 bases; unmatched junction nucleotides: 7. Sequencing was performed with immunoSEQ multiplex PCR; in TCRdb, only in-frame clones are kept and a portion is missing. In the table there are roughly 75,000 clones, approximately 93% of which are singletons. The sample taken for sequencing was CD8+ T cells sorted from blood. The origin of this receptor is a human donor in good health. The V gene is TRBV27, the J gene TRBJ1-1; 10 positions agree with TRBD1. CDR3 nucleotides: TGTGCCAGCAGTTCCGGACAGGGGGGAATAACTGAAGCTTTCTTT. This translates into CASSSGQGGITEAFF.